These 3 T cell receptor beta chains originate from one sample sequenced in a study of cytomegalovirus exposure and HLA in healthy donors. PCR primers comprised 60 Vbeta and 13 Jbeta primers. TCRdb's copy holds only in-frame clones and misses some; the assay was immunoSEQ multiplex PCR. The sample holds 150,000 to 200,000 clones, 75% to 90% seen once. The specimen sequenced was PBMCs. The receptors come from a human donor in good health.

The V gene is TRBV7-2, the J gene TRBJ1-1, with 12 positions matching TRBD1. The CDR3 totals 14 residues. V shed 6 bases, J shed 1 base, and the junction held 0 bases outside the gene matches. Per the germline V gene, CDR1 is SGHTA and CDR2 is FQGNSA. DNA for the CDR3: TGTGCCAGCAGGGGACAGGGGGCGAACACTGAAGCTTTCTTT. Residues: CASRGQGANTEAFF.

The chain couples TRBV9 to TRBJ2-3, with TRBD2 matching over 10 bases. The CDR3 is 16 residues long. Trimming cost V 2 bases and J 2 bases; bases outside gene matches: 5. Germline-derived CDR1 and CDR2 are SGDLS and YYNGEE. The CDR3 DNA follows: TGTGCCAGCAGCGTTCCTAGCGGGGGTGACACAGATACGCAGTATTTT. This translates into CASSVPSGGDTDTQYF.

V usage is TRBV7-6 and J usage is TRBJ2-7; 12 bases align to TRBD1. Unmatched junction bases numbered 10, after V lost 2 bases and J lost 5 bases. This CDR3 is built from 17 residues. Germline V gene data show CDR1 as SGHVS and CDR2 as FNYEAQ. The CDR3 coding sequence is TGTGCCAGCAGCTTATTACGGCCGGGGACAGGGGGCAACGAGCAGTACTTC. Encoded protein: CASSLLRPGTGGNEQYF.